The 2 T cell receptor beta chains below were found in one sample sequenced in a study of a mutant IDH1 vaccine in newly diagnosed glioma. Some clones are missing from TCRdb's copy, which holds only in-frame ones; the method was immunoSEQ multiplex PCR. Among about 52,000 clones, 75% to 95% were seen once, and the ten largest hold around 2.2%. These receptors lack a known antigen. Sample time point: week 11, during vaccination. Alongside topical imiquimod, each dose of vaccine comprised 300 ug of mutant IDH1 20-mer peptide. This specimen was PBMCs, taken from a glioma patient whose treatment included an IDH1 peptide vaccine. These TCRs come from a man aged 50-60 years with glioma.

This chain uses TRBV4-2 with TRBJ1-2; D remains ambiguous. V gave up 0 bases and J gave up 5 bases, with 10 bases separating them. The CDR3 spans 14 residues. Germline loops: CDR1 LGHNA, CDR2 YNFKEQ. CDR3 sequence: CASSQDLEGYGYTF. In DNA form, the CDR3 reads TGTGCCAGCAGCCAAGATTTGGAGGGATATGGCTACACCTTC.

This rearrangement joins TRBV4-3 to TRBJ2-4; D unresolved. The CDR3 runs to 15 residues. The germline V gene encodes CDR1 LGHNA and CDR2 YSLEER. The germline V and J ends were trimmed by 0 bases and 0 bases, with 6 bases remaining between them. CDR3 nucleotides: TGCGCCAGCAGCCAAGACTCACTAGCCAAAAACATTCAGTACTTC. This codes for CASSQDSLAKNIQYF.